Listed below are T cell receptor beta chains from one sample, sequenced in a study of identical twins. Using its own MiXCR run on the 5' RACE reads, TCRdb lists one record per CDR3 protein. Of around 450,000 distinct CDR3 sequences detected, around 14% appear once; the ten largest clones hold around 0.57%. These same data were also listed under a study on yellow fever vaccine responses in identical twins.

Material: CD4+ T cells sorted from blood. These receptors were collected from a woman aged 18-29 years in good health. Both conserved end residues are part of each CDR3. D genes are given only for firm matches.

v_call: TRBV10-3; d_call: NA; cdr3_aa: CAITDQARGTGELFF
v_call: TRBV7-2; d_call: NA; cdr3_aa: CASSLGSRGVGETQYF
v_call: TRBV7-9; d_call: TRBD1; cdr3_aa: CASSLLVGGQHNEQFF
v_call: TRBV4-2; d_call: TRBD1; cdr3_aa: CASSQPGQGSTDTQYF
v_call: TRBV6-1; d_call: TRBD2; cdr3_aa: CASSRGRGDNEQFF
v_call: TRBV7-2; d_call: NA; cdr3_aa: CASSLASWRLMETQYF
v_call: TRBV6-2/TRBV6-3; d_call: TRBD1; cdr3_aa: CASSDRGHTGELFF
v_call: TRBV4-3; d_call: NA; cdr3_aa: CASSQDGQETQYF
v_call: TRBV12-3/TRBV12-4; d_call: NA; cdr3_aa: CASSLEVQDTQYF
v_call: TRBV5-1; d_call: TRBD2; cdr3_aa: CASSVPGLAGSTDTQYF
v_call: TRBV30; d_call: TRBD2; cdr3_aa: CAWIPSGRASYEQYF
v_call: TRBV29-1; d_call: NA; cdr3_aa: CSVGIRGNTEAFF
v_call: TRBV12-3/TRBV12-4; d_call: TRBD1; cdr3_aa: CASSRDRVGNTIYF
v_call: TRBV6-5; d_call: TRBD1; cdr3_aa: CASSSRTGGSYEQYF
v_call: TRBV7-3; d_call: NA; cdr3_aa: CASSLFTGSEAFF
v_call: TRBV6-2/TRBV6-3; d_call: NA; cdr3_aa: CASTGRDENTEAFF
v_call: TRBV7-2; d_call: TRBD2; cdr3_aa: CASSPDSGKLRYEQYF
v_call: TRBV6-2/TRBV6-3; d_call: TRBD2; cdr3_aa: CASSYGGRDTDTQYF
v_call: TRBV7-2; d_call: NA; cdr3_aa: CASTTGRTSYEQYF
v_call: TRBV4-3; d_call: NA; cdr3_aa: CASSQESRSARAYNEQFF
v_call: TRBV6-1; d_call: TRBD1; cdr3_aa: CASSITGGLSYEQYF
v_call: TRBV7-6; d_call: NA; cdr3_aa: CASSLAPQYTEAFF
v_call: TRBV29-1; d_call: NA; cdr3_aa: CSVGPGHPTYNEQFF
v_call: TRBV5-1; d_call: NA; cdr3_aa: CASSLIGGGGELFF
v_call: TRBV20-1; d_call: TRBD2; cdr3_aa: CSARDSRGLVGEQYF
v_call: TRBV7-8; d_call: NA; cdr3_aa: CASIPGGGNEQFF